The next 30 T cell receptor beta chains were all read from a single sample in a study of response to subunit inactivated influenza vaccine. A single record per CDR3 protein comes from TCRdb applying MiXCR to the RT-PCR reads. The data show about 520,000 distinct CDR3 sequences, 9.5% to 12% seen once. Here the sequenced sample was PBMCs from blood, taken 35 to 45 days after vaccination. All receptors come from a man aged 50 to 60 who received an inactivated influenza vaccine.

The sample holds a few counts of this clonotype. The chain recombines TRBV27 with TRBJ2-7; D not resolved. Germline values: CDR1 MNHEY, CDR2 SMNVEV (reference sequence). CDR3 length equals 11 residues. The germline V and J ends were trimmed by 4 bases and 7 bases, with 8 bases remaining between them. CDR3 nucleotides: TGTGCCAGCAGTTACATGGGGGAGCAGTACTTC. Protein product: CASSYMGEQYF.

This clonotype was detected a few times. This chain uses TRBV7-2 with TRBJ2-2, with 9 bases identical to TRBD1. Germline CDR1 is SGHTA and CDR2 is FQGNSA. Trimming removed 5 bases from V and 5 bases from J; junction bases left unmatched: 6. CDR3 size: 15 residues. The CDR3 sequence is CASSTYRGRTGELFF. The DNA for the CDR3 is TGTGCCAGCAGCACATACAGGGGGCGTACCGGGGAGCTGTTTTTT. The full variable domain, rest sourced from reference TRBV7-2 and TRBJ2-2, is GAGVSQSPSNKVTEKGKDVELRCDPISGHTALYWYRQSLGQGLEFLIYFQGNSAPDKSGLPSDRFSAERTGGSVSTLTIQRTQQEDSAVYLCASSTYRGRTGELFFGEGSRLTVL.

The chain carries TRBV12-3 or TRBV12-4 and TRBJ1-4; 7 bases fit TRBD1. This CDR3 region has 13 residues. V shed 7 bases, J shed 5 bases, and the junction held 4 bases outside the gene matches. Here the CDR3 DNA reads TGTGCCAGCACCGGGACAGTGAATGAAAAACTGTTTTTT. Translated, it gives CASTGTVNEKLFF.

This clonotype was found many times. This chain joins TRBV12-3 or TRBV12-4 and TRBJ2-1; tentatively, D is TRBD1 (6 bases). Deletions cut 5 bases from V and 7 bases from J, with 12 bases between. The CDR3 consists of 13 residues. Here the CDR3 reads CASSNYRENEQFF. DNA of the CDR3: TGTGCCAGCAGTAATTACAGGGAAAATGAGCAGTTCTTC.

This clonotype turned up a few times. The J gene is TRBJ1-1, the V gene TRBV6-2 or TRBV6-3, with a tentative D call TRBD1 (6 bases). CDR1 is MNHEY and CDR2 is SVGEGT in the germline V gene. Trimming took off 7 bases at V and 3 bases at J, with 15 bases between the two ends. This CDR3 region has 14 residues. For the CDR3, the DNA is TGTGCCAGCACCCACAGGGTGGCGGACACTGAAGCTTTCTTT. Translation gives CASTHRVADTEAFF.

The rearrangement links TRBV7-6 to TRBJ2-7, with a tentative D call TRBD1 (6 bases). The V gene's germline CDR1 is SGHVS and CDR2 FNYEAQ. V was cut by 5 bases and J by 2 bases, with 19 bases left in between. The CDR3 runs to 16 residues. The CDR3 loop is CASSLRTGQLTYEQYF. CDR3 nucleotide sequence: TGTGCCAGCAGCCTACGTACGGGACAATTGACCTACGAGCAGTACTTC. Using reference TRBV7-6 and TRBJ2-7 for the parts outside the CDR3, the full variable domain is GAGVSQSPRYKVTKRGQDVALRCDPISGHVSLYWYRQALGQGPEFLTYFNYEAQQDKSGLPNDRFSAERPEGSISTLTIQRTEQRDSAMYRCASSLRTGQLTYEQYFGPGTRLTVT.

This sequence joins TRBV19 and TRBJ2-2; D perhaps matches TRBD1 (5 bases). Trimming left V 5 bases short and J 6 bases short, with 19 bases between. The CDR3 has 16 residues. Per germline, CDR1 LNHDA and CDR2 SQIVND (reference sequence). This CDR3 reads CASSYPQLTVPGELFF. CDR3 coding DNA: TGTGCCAGTAGTTATCCCCAGCTGACAGTCCCCGGGGAGCTGTTTTTT.

The chain uses TRBV2 and TRBJ2-1, with D uncertain. The V gene lost 2 bases and the J gene lost 4 bases, with 15 bases spanning the gap. Per the germline V gene, CDR1 is SNHLY and CDR2 is FYNNEI. This CDR3 region has 16 residues. The CDR3 loop reads CASSEYWRQGYNEQFF. In nucleotides, the CDR3 is TGTGCCAGCAGTGAATACTGGCGCCAAGGGTACAATGAGCAGTTCTTC.

There are a few counts of this clonotype. The rearrangement links TRBV7-2 to TRBJ2-1; 7 nucleotides match TRBD2. The CDR3 extends over 16 amino acids. V shed 5 bases, J shed 0 bases, and the junction held 7 bases outside the gene matches. Germline CDR1 and CDR2: SGHTA and FQGNSA. CDR3 sequence (DNA): TGTGCCAGCAGCCTCCGAGCGGGGAGCTCCTACAATGAGCAGTTCTTC. Translation: CASSLRAGSSYNEQFF.

The J gene is TRBJ2-7, the V gene TRBV6-4, with 9 bases aligning to TRBD1. This CDR3 has 16 amino acids. Unmatched junction bases numbered 8, after V lost 3 bases and J lost 2 bases. CDR1 is MRHNA, CDR2 SNTAGT, per germline. The CDR3: CASSEYRDRETYEQYF. The CDR3, as DNA: TGTGCCAGCAGTGAATACCGGGACAGGGAAACCTACGAGCAGTACTTC.

The chain links TRBV11-2 to TRBJ2-7, with TRBD1 as a possible D gene (5 bases). Between the trimmed V and J ends, which lost 2 bases and 0 bases, there was a span of 11 bases. Germline V lookup: CDR1 SGHAT, CDR2 FQNNGV. There are 15 residues in the CDR3. CDR3 bases: TGTGCCAGCAGCTTAAGCCAGGGCGACTCCTACGAGCAGTACTTC. This translates into CASSLSQGDSYEQYF.

The chain is built from TRBV7-6 and TRBJ1-6; D uncertain. Trimming removed 1 base from V and 10 bases from J, with 20 bases in between. The CDR3 totals 17 residues. Germline CDR1 SGHVS, CDR2 FNYEAQ. This chain's CDR3 is CASSLGPGPRANSPLHF. CDR3 nucleotide sequence: TGTGCCAGCAGCTTAGGTCCAGGACCTAGGGCGAACTCACCCCTCCACTTT. Using reference TRBV7-6 and TRBJ1-6 for the parts outside the CDR3, the full variable domain is GAGVSQSPRYKVTKRGQDVALRCDPISGHVSLYWYRQALGQGPEFLTYFNYEAQQDKSGLPNDRFSAERPEGSISTLTIQRTEQRDSAMYRCASSLGPGPRANSPLHFGNGTRLTVT.

This clonotype showed up just a few times. The chain is built from TRBV20-1 and TRBJ1-4, with D tentatively TRBD1 (5 bases). Trimming cost V 5 bases and J 8 bases, with 18 bases left between them. Germline V gene lookup returns CDR1 DFQATT and CDR2 SNEGSKA (reference sequence). The CDR3 consists of 14 residues. CDR3 residues: CSAFRTGRREKLFF. In DNA form, the CDR3 reads TGCAGTGCTTTTAGAACGGGGCGAAGGGAAAAACTGTTTTTT.

The chain combines TRBV4-3 with TRBJ2-5; maybe TRBD1 (5 bases). Germline V gene sequence: CDR1 LGHNA, CDR2 YSLEER. The CDR3 spans 14 residues. V lost 2 bases to trimming and J lost 4 bases, with 11 bases between them. This CDR3 is CASSQQGGVETQYF. In nucleotides, the CDR3 is TGCGCCAGCAGCCAACAGGGTGGGGTAGAGACCCAGTACTTC.

This clonotype has a count of ten or more. This chain connects TRBV11-3 to TRBJ1-5, with D tentatively TRBD1 (5 bases). Deletions cut 1 base from V and 6 bases from J, with 22 bases between. CDR3 length: 18 residues. Per the germline V gene, CDR1 is SGHNT and CDR2 is YENEEA. CDR3 residues: CASSLGGGTGGRGQPQHF. In DNA, the CDR3 is TGTGCCAGCAGCTTAGGGGGGGGGACGGGAGGAAGAGGTCAGCCCCAGCATTTT.

The chain couples TRBV20-1 to TRBJ2-5; 15 nucleotides align to TRBD2. Per the germline V gene, CDR1 is DFQATT and CDR2 is SNEGSKA (reference sequence). The V gene end was trimmed by 0 bases and the J gene end by 8 bases; junction bases not matched to a gene: 16. The CDR3 totals 19 residues. CDR3 sequence: CSARDLGLAGGGLKLTQYF. The CDR3 DNA sequence: TGCAGTGCTAGAGATCTAGGACTAGCGGGAGGGGGCCTGAAATTAACCCAGTACTTC.

This chain joins TRBV4-3 and TRBJ1-2; TRBD1 aligns across 7 bases. V lost 0 bases to trimming and J lost 4 bases; unmatched junction nucleotides: 5. The CDR3 runs 15 residues. Germline CDR1 reads LGHNA; CDR2 reads YSLEER. The CDR3 coding sequence is TGCGCCAGCAGCCAAGATACAGGGGTCGGCTATGGCTACACCTTC. Translation: CASSQDTGVGYGYTF.

V is TRBV30 and J is TRBJ2-2; 8 positions agree with TRBD1. CDR3 size: 14 residues. CDR1 and CDR2 (germline): GTSNPN, SVGIG (reference sequence). V dropped 2 bases and J dropped 4; count of bases not matched to a gene: 3. Written as DNA, the CDR3 is TGTGCCTGGAGTAGGACAGGGAGCACCGGGGAGCTGTTTTTT. This codes for CAWSRTGSTGELFF.

This clonotype was seen a few times. This sequence joins TRBV5-1 and TRBJ2-7; 9 nucleotides align to TRBD1. The length of the CDR3 is 13 residues. V lost 3 bases, J lost 6 bases, and 4 bases stayed unmatched. Germline CDR1 SGHRS, CDR2 YFSETQ. In DNA, the CDR3 is TGCGCCAGCAGCTCCGGGACAGGGCTCGAGCAGTACTTC. Translated: CASSSGTGLEQYF.

This clonotype was detected only a few times. V usage is TRBV10-3 and J usage is TRBJ2-3, with D unclear. Trimming stripped 3 bases from V and 0 bases from J, with 7 bases between. Germline CDR1 reads ENHRY; CDR2 reads SYGVKD. The CDR3 runs 14 residues. The CDR3 region is CAISDTGSTDTQYF. The CDR3 bases are TGTGCCATCAGTGACACCGGTAGCACAGATACGCAGTATTTT.

The rearrangement links TRBV29-1 to TRBJ2-1; TRBD2 aligns across 8 bases. After removal of 5 bases from V and 5 bases from J, the junction contained 14 bases not matched to a gene. CDR1 SQVTM and CDR2 ANQGSEA come from the germline V gene. The CDR3 contains 16 residues. The CDR3 nucleotides are TGCAGCGTTACCCGGACCAGGACTAGCCGAGACAATGAGCAGTTCTTC. As protein: CSVTRTRTSRDNEQFF.

The chain combines TRBV27 with TRBJ1-2, with 7 bases identical to TRBD1. V shed 5 bases, J shed 1 base, and the junction held 7 bases outside the gene matches. The CDR3 spans 15 residues. Per the germline V gene, CDR1 is MNHEY and CDR2 is SMNVEV (reference sequence). CDR3 protein: CASSSFRGFNYGYTF. The DNA of the CDR3 is TGTGCCAGCAGTAGTTTCAGGGGGTTTAACTATGGCTACACCTTC.

The rearrangement links TRBV3-1 to TRBJ2-2, with D perhaps TRBD1 (5 bases). This CDR3 contains 17 residues. Germline values: CDR1 LGHDT, CDR2 YNNKEL (reference sequence). With 1 base removed from V and 1 base from J, the gap between germline ends came to 13 bases. The CDR3 DNA follows: TGTGCCAGCAGCCAAGGAAAGGGCAGGGTGAACACCGGGGAGCTGTTTTTT. Protein: CASSQGKGRVNTGELFF.

CDR3 coding DNA: TGTGCCTGGGGCTTCGATGAGCAGTTCTTC. Translation gives CAWGFDEQFF. The chain joins TRBV30 to TRBJ2-1; D is unresolved. CDR3 size: 10 residues. Trimming pared 5 bases from V and 8 bases from J, leaving 7 bases between. In germline, CDR1 is GTSNPN, CDR2 SVGIG (reference sequence).

The sample holds a few counts of this clonotype. The V gene is TRBV15, the J gene TRBJ2-3; possibly TRBD2 for D (6 bases). The germline gives CDR1 LNHNV, CDR2 YYDKDF (reference sequence). The CDR3 has 16 amino acids. Trimming cost V 5 bases and J 2 bases, with 17 bases left between them. In nucleotides, the CDR3 is TGTGCCACCAGCTCCACGGAGGGGCCATCCACAGATACGCAGTATTTT. Translation: CATSSTEGPSTDTQYF.

The rearrangement links TRBV7-6 to TRBJ2-1, with D unclear. Trimming took off 1 base at V and 7 bases at J, with 11 bases between the two ends. The CDR3 contains 14 residues. The germline gives CDR1 SGHVS, CDR2 FNYEAQ. The CDR3 bases are TGTGCCAGCAGCTTAGTCCAGCGCTCGAATGAGCAGTTCTTC. This gives the protein CASSLVQRSNEQFF.

This clonotype was seen more than once but under ten times. This chain joins TRBV12-3 or TRBV12-4 and TRBJ2-6; a weak D match, TRBD2 (5 bases). CDR3 length: 17 amino acids. V lost 4 bases, J lost 0 bases, and 13 bases lay in between. This chain's CDR3 is CASSYEGISSGANVLTF. The CDR3 DNA is TGTGCCAGCAGTTATGAGGGAATCAGCTCTGGGGCCAACGTCCTGACTTTC.

This clonotype was recorded many times. The chain couples TRBV18 to TRBJ2-2, with 7 bases that match TRBD1. Germline assignment: CDR1 KGHSH and CDR2 LQKENI. The length of the CDR3 is 15 residues. J was trimmed by 0 bases and V by 3 bases; bases with no gene match: 1. The CDR3 region is CASSPGQTNTGELFF. The CDR3 nucleotides read TGTGCCAGCTCACCGGGACAGACGAACACCGGGGAGCTGTTTTTT.

This clonotype was seen only a few times. This chain uses TRBV10-3 with TRBJ2-5; tentatively, D is TRBD1 (6 bases). Germline V lookup: CDR1 ENHRY, CDR2 SYGVKD. Trimming pared 3 bases from V and 3 bases from J, leaving 8 bases between. The length of the CDR3 is 13 residues. The DNA for the CDR3 is TGTGCCATCAGTGACAGGGGAGAAGAGACCCAGTACTTC. It codes for CAISDRGEETQYF.

This clonotype was counted ten times or more. The chain has TRBV7-9 and TRBJ2-1; D remains unclear. Germline V CDR1 and CDR2: SEHNR, FQNEAQ (reference sequence). V was clipped by 11 bases and J by 8 bases, with 13 bases between them. The length of the CDR3 is 11 residues. This CDR3 is CASQPLDEQFF. The CDR3 nucleotides are TGTGCCTCCCAACCCCTCGATGAGCAGTTCTTC.